The 22 T cell receptor beta chains reported below all come from one sample, sequenced in a study of T cells in Graves' hyperthyroidism and ophthalmopathy. Researchers amplified the TCR beta CDR3 regions from RNA transcripts. When the TCR CDR3 underwent first-round RT-PCR, the HTBI primer set was used. TCRdb reanalysed the multiplex PCR reads using MiXCR and keeps one entry per CDR3 protein. The sample lists almost 600,000 distinct CDR3 sequences, 40% to 55% seen once, with roughly 8.2% in the top ten. The sequencing input was peripheral blood or thyroid tissue (not recorded which). These receptors all come from a woman under 30 with Graves' hyperthyroidism.

J is TRBJ1-1 and V is TRBV5-1; perhaps TRBD1 as D (6 bases). The CDR3 covers 16 residues. Germline lookup yields CDR1 SGHRS and CDR2 YFSETQ. With 1 base removed from V and 0 bases from J, the gap between germline ends came to 13 bases. CDR3 protein: CASSLRGQGMNTEAFF. The CDR3, as DNA: TGCGCCAGCAGCTTGCGAGGGCAGGGGATGAACACTGAAGCTTTCTTT.

Concerning this clonotype: A junction boundary mismatches the germline segment, possibly from a read error. This chain joins TRBV2 and TRBJ2-2; 10 bases map to TRBD2. Germline assignment: CDR1 SNHLY and CDR2 FYNNEI. The CDR3 spans 15 residues. CDR3 sequence (DNA): TGCGCCAGCAACTTGGGGCTAGCGGGAGCCGGGGAGCTGTTTTTT. Protein sequence: CASNLGLAGAGELFF.

This clonotype appeared a few times. The gene calls are TRBV28 and TRBJ2-7; 7 nucleotides line up with TRBD1. The CDR3 length is 14 residues. V lost 4 bases to trimming and J lost 2 bases; unmatched junction nucleotides: 5. From germline, CDR1 is MDHEN and CDR2 SYDVKM. This CDR3 is CASSSGQEAYEQYF. CDR3 sequence (DNA): TGTGCCAGCAGTTCTGGACAGGAGGCCTACGAGCAGTACTTC.

This clonotype was detected many times. The rearrangement uses TRBV29-1 and TRBJ2-7, with a tentative D call TRBD1 (6 bases). V dropped 4 bases and J dropped 1 base, with 11 bases sitting between them. The CDR3 runs 13 residues. CDR1 is SQVTM and CDR2 is ANQGSEA in the germline V gene. The CDR3 DNA sequence: TGCAGCGTTGCACAGGGCCTATCCTACGAGCAGTACTTC. This gives the protein CSVAQGLSYEQYF.

The gene calls are TRBV14 and TRBJ2-2; TRBD2 might be the D (6 bases). The germline V and J ends were trimmed by 5 bases and 3 bases, with 16 bases remaining between them. This CDR3 is built from 16 residues. CDR1 is SGHDN, CDR2 FVKESK, per germline. This chain's CDR3 is CASSILGGADTGELFF. CDR3 in DNA: TGTGCCAGCAGCATCCTAGGCGGGGCCGACACCGGGGAGCTGTTTTTT.

The table lists this clonotype with many counts. V gene TRBV5-1 combines with J gene TRBJ1-2, with no clear D. CDR3 length: 14 residues. V lost 4 bases and J 1 base, leaving 11 bases between the germline ends. Germline-derived CDR1 and CDR2 are SGHRS and YFSETQ. DNA of the CDR3: TGCGCCAGCAGCCCGTCGCAGATTAACTATGGCTACACCTTC. It codes for CASSPSQINYGYTF.

The V call is TRBV6-5, the J call TRBJ2-7; D may match TRBD1 or TRBD2 (5 bases each). The V end lost 4 bases, the J end lost 2 bases, and 15 bases lay between the germline ends. Germline CDR1 reads MNHEY; CDR2 reads SVGAGI. The CDR3 has 15 amino acids. The chain's CDR3 is CASSLGVAFPYEQYF. The CDR3 region has the DNA TGTGCCAGCAGTTTGGGGGTTGCCTTTCCCTACGAGCAGTACTTC.

At least ten counts were recorded for this clonotype. The rearrangement links TRBV4-1 to TRBJ1-6; D not certain. V was pared by 1 base and J by 9 bases, with 10 bases between. Germline V gene data show CDR1 as MGHRA and CDR2 as YSYEKL. The CDR3 spans 14 residues. The CDR3: CASSQVSGRSPLHF. The CDR3, as DNA: TGCGCCAGCAGCCAAGTGTCAGGCCGTTCACCCCTCCACTTT.

This clonotype was seen ten or more times. This rearrangement joins TRBV11-3 to TRBJ1-1; TRBD1 might be the D (5 bases). The CDR3 loop spans 14 amino acids. Between the trimmed V and J ends, which lost 6 bases and 2 bases, there was a span of 13 bases. CDR1 is SGHNT and CDR2 is YENEEA in the germline V gene. CDR3 nucleotides: TGTGCCAGCAGTTTATCGGGGCATAACACTGAAGCTTTCTTT. It encodes CASSLSGHNTEAFF.

This clonotype was found many times. The rearrangement uses TRBV4-1 and TRBJ1-2, with D perhaps TRBD1 (5 bases). This CDR3 comprises 12 residues. V was trimmed by 1 base and J by 7 bases, leaving 7 bases between them. Germline lookup yields CDR1 MGHRA and CDR2 YSYEKL. The CDR3 DNA sequence: TGCGCCAGCAGCCAAGCCGGGGCTGGCTACACCTTC. This translates into CASSQAGAGYTF.

The chain combines TRBV20-1 with TRBJ2-3; D might be TRBD2 (6 bases). Trimming left V 7 bases short and J 3 bases short, with 14 bases between. This CDR3 is built from 13 residues. Germline CDR1 is DFQATT and CDR2 is SNEGSKA (reference sequence). The CDR3: CSVPLLATDTQYF. Written as DNA, the CDR3 is TGCAGTGTCCCGTTGCTAGCGACAGATACGCAGTATTTT.

This clonotype was recorded at least ten times. The chain has TRBV15 and TRBJ2-7; no definite D call. V was pared by 4 bases and J by 4 bases, with 11 bases between. The germline CDR1 and CDR2 sequences are LNHNV and YYDKDF (reference sequence). The CDR3 consists of 13 residues. CDR3 residues: CATSIGPMYEQYF. In DNA, the CDR3 is TGTGCCACCAGCATAGGACCGATGTACGAGCAGTACTTC.

Ten or more counts support this clonotype. The chain links TRBV7-2 to TRBJ2-7, with 7 bases aligning to TRBD1. V lost 4 bases, J lost 0 bases, and 9 bases stayed unmatched. Per germline, CDR1 SGHTA and CDR2 FQGNSA. This CDR3 is built from 16 residues. The CDR3 reads CASSYPPGTDSYEQYF. The DNA of the CDR3 is TGTGCCAGCAGCTACCCCCCCGGGACAGACTCCTACGAGCAGTACTTC.

Many counts were recorded for this clonotype. V and J are TRBV6-2 or TRBV6-3 and TRBJ1-3, with no clear D. V lost 2 bases, J lost 0 bases, and 5 bases lay in between. In germline, CDR1 is MNHEY, CDR2 SVGEGT. The CDR3 consists of 14 residues. This chain's CDR3 is CASSYARSGNTIYF. CDR3 DNA: TGTGCCAGCAGTTACGCTCGCTCTGGAAACACCATATATTTT.

This clonotype was detected many times. This chain links TRBV11-2 with TRBJ1-1; D is unclear. CDR3 length: 13 amino acids. Trimming stripped 2 bases from V and 1 base from J, with 5 bases between. Germline assignment: CDR1 SGHAT and CDR2 FQNNGV. The DNA of the CDR3 is TGTGCCAGCAGCTTAACGAAGAACACTGAAGCTTTCTTT. Protein sequence: CASSLTKNTEAFF.

This clonotype was seen ten or more times. DNA of the CDR3: TGTGCCACCAGTGATTTCATGACCGGGACTAGCGGAGTTGGAGACTCCACCTACGAGCAGTACTTC. The encoded protein is CATSDFMTGTSGVGDSTYEQYF. The V call is TRBV24-1, the J call TRBJ2-7; 11 nucleotides agree with TRBD2. Germline V gives CDR1 KGHDR, CDR2 SFDVKD. The junction had 21 bases not matched to a gene; V was cut back by 1 base and J by 2 bases. The CDR3 sequence is 22 residues long.

This clonotype was observed many times. The chain carries TRBV10-2 and TRBJ2-2; D might be TRBD1 (6 bases). This CDR3 is 17 amino acids long. Per the germline V gene, CDR1 is WSHSY and CDR2 is SAAADI. The V and J ends lost 10 bases and 3 bases respectively, with 24 bases between them. This CDR3 reads CATGALGGATYTGELFF. CDR3 DNA sequence: TGCGCCACCGGGGCTTTAGGGGGAGCGACTTACACCGGGGAGCTGTTTTTT.

This clonotype was observed a single time. The chain carries TRBV7-9 and TRBJ2-5, with D perhaps being TRBD1 or TRBD2 (5 bases each). Judging by the DNA end, TRBJ2-1 fits better; the J call may be wrong. The CDR3 length is 14 residues. Germline CDR1 SEHNR, CDR2 FQNEAQ (reference sequence). DNA for the CDR3: TGTGCCAGCATAATTGGGGGTCTTTACAATGAGCAGTTCTTC. Its protein product is CASIIGGLYNEQFF.

This clonotype was counted ten times or more. The gene calls are TRBV4-1 and TRBJ2-5, with D tentatively TRBD1 (7 bases). Trimming cost V 3 bases and J 2 bases, with 16 bases left between them. The CDR3 has 16 residues. The germline V gene encodes CDR1 MGHRA and CDR2 YSYEKL. The CDR3 spells CASSQDYRGFQETQYF. In DNA, the CDR3 is TGCGCCAGCAGCCAGGACTACAGGGGCTTTCAAGAGACCCAGTACTTC.

J is TRBJ2-2 and V is TRBV10-3, with D perhaps assigned TRBD1 or TRBD2 (5 bases each). This CDR3 comprises 13 residues. Germline loops: CDR1 ENHRY, CDR2 SYGVKD. Trimming took off 7 bases at V and 10 bases at J, with 16 bases between the two ends. The CDR3 DNA sequence: TGTGCCATCAAACCCACGGGACCACCGGAGCTGTTTTTT. Protein: CAIKPTGPPELFF.

This clonotype was counted many times. The chain joins TRBV3-1 to TRBJ1-1; D may be TRBD1 (6 bases). V dropped 5 bases and J dropped 5 bases, with 9 bases sitting between them. The CDR3 totals 12 residues. Germline V gives CDR1 LGHDT, CDR2 YNNKEL (reference sequence). The CDR3 loop is CASSDQGTEAFF. The CDR3 region has the DNA TGTGCCAGCAGCGACCAGGGGACTGAAGCTTTCTTT.

The J gene is TRBJ1-2, the V gene TRBV4-3, with TRBD1 identical over 7 bases. Germline V gives CDR1 LGHNA, CDR2 YSLEER. The ends lost 0 bases at V and 3 bases at J; junction bases unmatched: 16. CDR3 size: 19 residues. The CDR3 sequence is CASSQEGSGADRKYYGYTF. CDR3 DNA: TGCGCCAGCAGCCAAGAAGGTTCAGGAGCGGACAGGAAATACTATGGCTACACCTTC.